This T cell receptor (beta chain) came from a study of CD8+ T cells in alopecia areata. Treatment denoted: oral pan-JAK inhibitor, 5-10 mg twice daily. The CDR3 is made up of 13 amino acids. Germline V gene lookup returns CDR1 MGHRA and CDR2 YSYEKL. The V end was cut by 1 base, the J end by 6 bases, with 9 bases between. Reverse transcription of extracted RNA yielded cDNA, which provided the sequencing template. TCRdb's copy holds only in-frame clones and misses some; the assay was immunoSEQ multiplex PCR. The table records some 190,000 clones, approximately 49% of them present only once. The starting material was CD8+ T cells sorted from blood, obtained around week 53, from a patient treated with tofacitinib. The rearrangement uses TRBV4-1 and TRBJ1-1; a possible D gene is TRBD1 (5 bases). This receptor was identified in a human donor with alopecia areata. The CDR3 DNA reads as TGCGCCAGCAGCCAAGTGGGGGATCCTGAAGCTTTCTTT. Residues: CASSQVGDPEAFF.